This is a list of T cell receptor beta chains from one sample in a study of blood T cell repertoires in COVID-19. Repertoires were generated with immunoSEQ multiplex PCR, while TCRdb's copy carries only in-frame clones and drops some. In the table there are 250,000 or so clones, about four fifths of which are singletons. Sequencing was performed on peripheral blood. All receptors derive from a woman between 18 and 29 years old with acute or convalescent COVID-19. Each CDR3 is given with its conserved first and last residue. The D gene is left open where the match is weak. Only part of the rows carry a size: once, few, many, or a class if the clone is expanded.

v_gene: TRBV7-9
abundance: NA
d_gene: NA
j_gene: TRBJ1-1
CDR3aa: CASSLERLNTEAFF
CDR3nt: TGTGCCAGCAGCTTAGAGCGGTTGAACACTGAAGCTTTCTTT

v_gene: TRBV14
abundance: NA
d_gene: NA
j_gene: TRBJ2-3
CDR3aa: CASSQFGDTGGDTQYF
CDR3nt: TGTGCCAGCAGTCAATTCGGGGACACCGGCGGAGATACGCAGTATTTT

v_gene: TRBV9
abundance: once
d_gene: TRBD2
j_gene: TRBJ2-1
CDR3aa: CASSIRTSGGHNEQFF
CDR3nt: TGTGCCAGCAGCATACGGACTAGCGGGGGACACAATGAGCAGTTCTTC

v_gene: TRBV13
abundance: NA
d_gene: TRBD2
j_gene: TRBJ2-7
CDR3aa: CASSREGTSLYEQYF
CDR3nt: TGTGCCAGCAGCCGCGAGGGGACTAGCCTGTACGAGCAGTACTTC

v_gene: TRBV21-1
abundance: once
d_gene: NA
j_gene: TRBJ1-2
CDR3aa: CASGKGTGAFYGYTF
CDR3nt: TGTGCCAGCGGGAAAGGGACAGGGGCTTTCTATGGCTACACCTTC

v_gene: TRBV29-1
abundance: NA
d_gene: TRBD2
j_gene: TRBJ2-7
CDR3aa: CSVDGGVRYEQYF
CDR3nt: TGCAGCGTTGACGGGGGGGTTCGCTACGAGCAGTACTTC

v_gene: TRBV5-1
abundance: many
d_gene: NA
j_gene: TRBJ1-1
CDR3aa: CASRREVDTEAFF
CDR3nt: TGCGCCAGCAGGAGAGAGGTGGACACTGAAGCTTTCTTT

v_gene: TRBV5-1
abundance: NA
d_gene: NA
j_gene: TRBJ2-3
CDR3aa: CASSSGAGHSTDTQYF
CDR3nt: TGCGCCAGCAGCTCGGGCGCGGGGCACAGCACAGATACGCAGTATTTT

v_gene: TRBV7-9
abundance: NA
d_gene: NA
j_gene: TRBJ2-1
CDR3aa: CASHTAGAANEQFF
CDR3nt: TGTGCCAGCCATACGGCGGGCGCTGCAAATGAGCAGTTCTTC

v_gene: TRBV25-1
abundance: NA
d_gene: TRBD1
j_gene: TRBJ2-3
CDR3aa: CASSELVTGGTDTQYF
CDR3nt: TGTGCCAGCAGTGAATTAGTGACAGGGGGCACAGATACGCAGTATTTT

v_gene: TRBV11-1
abundance: NA
d_gene: NA
j_gene: TRBJ1-2
CDR3aa: CASSLGGSYGYTF
CDR3nt: TGTGCCAGCAGCCTCGGGGGGTCCTATGGCTACACCTTC

v_gene: TRBV10-3
abundance: NA
d_gene: NA
j_gene: TRBJ1-3
CDR3aa: CAISETPDSSGNTIYF
CDR3nt: TGTGCCATCAGTGAGACCCCTGACAGCTCTGGAAACACCATATATTTT

v_gene: TRBV18
abundance: NA
d_gene: NA
j_gene: TRBJ1-1
CDR3aa: CASSPRGMNTEAFF
CDR3nt: TGTGCCAGCTCACCCAGAGGGATGAACACTGAAGCTTTCTTT

v_gene: TRBV9
abundance: NA
d_gene: TRBD1
j_gene: TRBJ1-2
CDR3aa: CASSVGQGQGYTF
CDR3nt: TGTGCCAGCAGCGTAGGACAGGGCCAGGGCTACACCTTC

v_gene: TRBV10-1
abundance: once
d_gene: TRBD2
j_gene: TRBJ2-7
CDR3aa: CASRTSGTYEQYF
CDR3nt: TGCGCCAGCAGGACTAGCGGTACCTACGAGCAGTACTTC

v_gene: TRBV18
abundance: NA
d_gene: TRBD2
j_gene: TRBJ2-1
CDR3aa: CASSHAGTSGSMDEQFF
CDR3nt: TGTGCCAGCTCGCACGCCGGGACTAGCGGGAGTATGGATGAGCAGTTCTTC